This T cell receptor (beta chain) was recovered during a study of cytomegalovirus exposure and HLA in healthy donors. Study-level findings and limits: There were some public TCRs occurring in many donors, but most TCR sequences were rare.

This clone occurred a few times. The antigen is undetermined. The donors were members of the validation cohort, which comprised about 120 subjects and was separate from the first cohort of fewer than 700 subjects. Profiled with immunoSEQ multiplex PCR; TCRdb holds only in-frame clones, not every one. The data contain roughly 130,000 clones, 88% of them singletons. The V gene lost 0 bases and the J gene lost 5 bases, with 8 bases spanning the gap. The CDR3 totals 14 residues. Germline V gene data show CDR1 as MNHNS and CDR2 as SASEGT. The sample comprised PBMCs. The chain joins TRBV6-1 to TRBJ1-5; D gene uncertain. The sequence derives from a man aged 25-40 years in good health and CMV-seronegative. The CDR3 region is CASSEAWEYQPQHF. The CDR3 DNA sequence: TGTGCCAGCAGTGAAGCGTGGGAGTATCAGCCCCAGCATTTT.